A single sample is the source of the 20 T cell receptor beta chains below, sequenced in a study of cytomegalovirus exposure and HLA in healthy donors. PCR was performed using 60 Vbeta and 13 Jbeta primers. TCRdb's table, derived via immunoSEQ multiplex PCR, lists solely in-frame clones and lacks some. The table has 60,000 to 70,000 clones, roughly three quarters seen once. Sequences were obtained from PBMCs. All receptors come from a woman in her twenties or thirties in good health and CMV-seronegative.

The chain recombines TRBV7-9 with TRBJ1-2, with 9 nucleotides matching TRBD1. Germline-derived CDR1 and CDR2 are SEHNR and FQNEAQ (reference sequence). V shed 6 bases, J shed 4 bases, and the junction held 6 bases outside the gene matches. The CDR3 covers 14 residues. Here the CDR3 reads CASSSLGQGYGYTF. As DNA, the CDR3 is TGTGCCAGCAGTTCCTTGGGACAGGGCTATGGCTACACCTTC.

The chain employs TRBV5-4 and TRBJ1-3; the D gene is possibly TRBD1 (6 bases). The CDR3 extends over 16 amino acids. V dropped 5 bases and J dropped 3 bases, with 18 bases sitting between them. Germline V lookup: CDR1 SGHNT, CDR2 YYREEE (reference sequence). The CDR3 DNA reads TGTGCCAGCAGTCGATCTACAGGGAGCCTTGGAAACACCATATATTTT. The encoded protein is CASSRSTGSLGNTIYF.

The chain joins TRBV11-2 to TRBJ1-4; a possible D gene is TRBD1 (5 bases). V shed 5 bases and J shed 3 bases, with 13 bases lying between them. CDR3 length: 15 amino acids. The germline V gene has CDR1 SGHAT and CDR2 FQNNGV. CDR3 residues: CASSRDFGPNEKLFF. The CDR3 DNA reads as TGTGCCAGCAGCCGGGACTTTGGTCCTAATGAAAAACTGTTTTTT.

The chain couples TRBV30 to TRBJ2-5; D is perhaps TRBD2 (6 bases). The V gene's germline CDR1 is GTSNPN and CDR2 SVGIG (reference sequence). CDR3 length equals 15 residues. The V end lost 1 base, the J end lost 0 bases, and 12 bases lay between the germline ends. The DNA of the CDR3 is TGTGCCTGGAGTGGTTACGGGGAGGACCAAGAGACCCAGTACTTC. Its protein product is CAWSGYGEDQETQYF.

In DNA, the CDR3 is TGTGCCAGCGGGGACGATGTGGAGGGTGGAGCCCAGCATTTT. The encoded protein is CASGDDVEGGAQHF. The V gene is TRBV2, the J gene TRBJ1-5; possible D gene TRBD1, 5 bases. Germline CDR1 and CDR2: SNHLY and FYNNEI. Trimming pared 8 bases from V and 11 bases from J, leaving 22 bases between. The CDR3 has 14 amino acids.

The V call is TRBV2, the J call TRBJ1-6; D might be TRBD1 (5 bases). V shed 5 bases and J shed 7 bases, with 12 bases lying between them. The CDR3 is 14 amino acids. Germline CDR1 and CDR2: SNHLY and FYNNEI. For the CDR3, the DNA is TGTGCCAGCAGTTTGACAGAAAGGAATTCACCCCTCCACTTT. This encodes CASSLTERNSPLHF.

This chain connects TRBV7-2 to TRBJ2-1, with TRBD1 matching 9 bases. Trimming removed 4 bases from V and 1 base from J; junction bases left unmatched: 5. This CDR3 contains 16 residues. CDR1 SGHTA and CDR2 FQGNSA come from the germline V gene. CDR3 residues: CASSYRTGESYNEQFF. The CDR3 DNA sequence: TGTGCCAGCAGCTACCGGACAGGGGAATCCTACAATGAGCAGTTCTTC.

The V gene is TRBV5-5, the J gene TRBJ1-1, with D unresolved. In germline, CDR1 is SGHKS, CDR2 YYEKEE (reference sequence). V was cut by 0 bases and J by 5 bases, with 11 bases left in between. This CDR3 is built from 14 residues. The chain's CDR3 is CASSLARRQTEAFF. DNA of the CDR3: TGTGCCAGCAGCTTGGCTAGGCGCCAGACTGAAGCTTTCTTT.

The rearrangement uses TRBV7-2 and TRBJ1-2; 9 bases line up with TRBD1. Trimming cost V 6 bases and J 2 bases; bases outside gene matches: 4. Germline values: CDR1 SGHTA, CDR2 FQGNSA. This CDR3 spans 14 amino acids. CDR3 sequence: CASRIGQGNYGYTF. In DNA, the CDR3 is TGTGCCAGCAGAATTGGACAGGGGAACTATGGCTACACCTTC.

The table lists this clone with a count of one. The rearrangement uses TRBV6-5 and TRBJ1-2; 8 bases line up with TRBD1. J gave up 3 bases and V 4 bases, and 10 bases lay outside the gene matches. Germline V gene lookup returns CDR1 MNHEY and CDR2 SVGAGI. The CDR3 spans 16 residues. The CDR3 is CASSSDRGVRHYGYTF. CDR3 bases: TGTGCCAGCAGTTCCGACAGGGGCGTTCGGCACTATGGCTACACCTTC.

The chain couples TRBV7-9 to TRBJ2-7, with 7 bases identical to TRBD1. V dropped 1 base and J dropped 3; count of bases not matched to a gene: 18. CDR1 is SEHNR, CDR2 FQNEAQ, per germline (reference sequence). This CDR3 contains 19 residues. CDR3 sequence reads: CASSLDSRAGGTGNYEQYV. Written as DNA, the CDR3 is TGTGCCAGCAGCTTAGATTCCCGCGCAGGGGGAACTGGGAACTACGAGCAGTACGTC.

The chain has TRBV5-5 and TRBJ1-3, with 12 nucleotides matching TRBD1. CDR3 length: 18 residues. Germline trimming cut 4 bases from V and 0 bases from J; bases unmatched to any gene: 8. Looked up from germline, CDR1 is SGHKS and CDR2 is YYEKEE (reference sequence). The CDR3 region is CASSGDRGPANSGNTIYF. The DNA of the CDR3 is TGTGCCAGCAGCGGGGACAGGGGGCCTGCTAACTCTGGAAACACCATATATTTT.

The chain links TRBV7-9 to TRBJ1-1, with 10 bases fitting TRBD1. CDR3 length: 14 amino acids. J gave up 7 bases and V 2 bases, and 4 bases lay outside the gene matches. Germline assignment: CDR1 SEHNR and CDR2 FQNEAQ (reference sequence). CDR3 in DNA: TGTGCCAGCAGCTTATCAGGACAGGGGGGTGAAGCTTTCTTT. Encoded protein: CASSLSGQGGEAFF.

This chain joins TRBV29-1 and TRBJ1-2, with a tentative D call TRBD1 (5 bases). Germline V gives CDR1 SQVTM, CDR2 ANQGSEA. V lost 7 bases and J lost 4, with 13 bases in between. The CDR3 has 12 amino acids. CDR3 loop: CSALTDFYGYTF. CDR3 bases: TGCAGCGCACTGACAGATTTCTATGGCTACACCTTC.

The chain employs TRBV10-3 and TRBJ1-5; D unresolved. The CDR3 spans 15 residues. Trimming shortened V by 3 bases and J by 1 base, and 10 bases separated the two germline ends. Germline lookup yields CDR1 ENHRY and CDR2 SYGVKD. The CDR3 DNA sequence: TGTGCCATCAGTGACCACACAGCCAGCAATCAGCCCCAGCATTTT. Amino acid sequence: CAISDHTASNQPQHF.

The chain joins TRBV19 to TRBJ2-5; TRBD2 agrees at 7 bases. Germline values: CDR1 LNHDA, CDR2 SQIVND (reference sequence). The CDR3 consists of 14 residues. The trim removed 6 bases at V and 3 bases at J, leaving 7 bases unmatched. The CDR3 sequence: CASSGGLGKETQYF. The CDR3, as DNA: TGTGCCAGTAGCGGGGGGTTGGGAAAAGAGACCCAGTACTTC.

As DNA, the CDR3 is TGTGCCAGCAGCATTTTACAGGGGCCGGCAAATGAAAAACTGTTTTTT. Translating it yields CASSILQGPANEKLFF. The V call is TRBV21-1, the J call TRBJ1-4; no DNA check was done on the table's D call, TRBD1. TRBV21-1 is classified as a pseudogene. The length of the CDR3 is 16 residues.

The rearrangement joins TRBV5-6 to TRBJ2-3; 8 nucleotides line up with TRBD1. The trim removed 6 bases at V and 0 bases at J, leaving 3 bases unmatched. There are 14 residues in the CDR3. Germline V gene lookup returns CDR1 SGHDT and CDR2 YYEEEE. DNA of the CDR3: TGTGCCAGCACCAGGACAGGGAGCACAGATACGCAGTATTTT. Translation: CASTRTGSTDTQYF.

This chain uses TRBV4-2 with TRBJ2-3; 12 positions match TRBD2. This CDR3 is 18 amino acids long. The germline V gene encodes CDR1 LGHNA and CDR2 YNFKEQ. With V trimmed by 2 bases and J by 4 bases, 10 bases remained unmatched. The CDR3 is CASSQHRTSGKVADTQYF. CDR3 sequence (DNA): TGTGCCAGCAGCCAACACCGGACTAGCGGGAAAGTAGCAGATACGCAGTATTTT.

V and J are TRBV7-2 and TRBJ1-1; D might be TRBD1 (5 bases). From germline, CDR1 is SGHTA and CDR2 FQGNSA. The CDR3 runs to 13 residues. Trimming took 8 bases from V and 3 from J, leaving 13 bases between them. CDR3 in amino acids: CASGGWGDTEAFF. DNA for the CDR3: TGTGCCAGCGGAGGCTGGGGGGACACTGAAGCTTTCTTT.